The clone carrying this T cell receptor (beta chain) has only one observation. Its target is not known. Additional DNA sequences in this sample encode the identical CDR3. These donors counted as nominally healthy when sampled, but unrecorded immune exposures were likely. This specimen belongs to a study of cytomegalovirus exposure and HLA in healthy donors. The PCR had 60 Vbeta and 13 Jbeta primers. Produced via immunoSEQ multiplex PCR; TCRdb's table is partial and in-frame only. The sample has fewer than 200,000 clones, around 63% seen once; the top ten hold roughly 4%. Study-level findings and limits: Investigators reported about 160 TCR beta chains as tied to cytomegalovirus.

The germline gives CDR1 SNHLY, CDR2 FYNNEI. This CDR3 contains 11 residues. Trimming cost V 6 bases and J 2 bases, with 3 bases left between them. V usage is TRBV2 and J usage is TRBJ2-3; D unresolved. The sequence was collected from a woman under 30 in good health and CMV-seropositive. Sequencing input: PBMCs. The CDR3 protein is CASSYTDTQYF. The CDR3 DNA is TGTGCCAGCAGCTACACAGATACGCAGTATTTT.